Below, 2 T cell receptor beta chains from the same sample are listed, as sequenced in a study of OX40 agonist ivuxolimab in advanced cancers. TCRdb's copy holds only in-frame clones and misses some; the assay was immunoSEQ multiplex PCR. The sample consists of around 90,000 clones, 87% of them appearing once. Sequenced here: CD4+ or CD8+ T cells sorted from blood, sampled in a trial of the OX40 agonist ivuxolimab. These TCRs come from an adult with an advanced solid tumor such as melanoma, head and neck, liver or kidney cancer.

This clone appeared a single time. V gene TRBV7-2 combines with J gene TRBJ1-1; D gene uncertain. CDR3 length equals 15 residues. The V end lost 5 bases, the J end lost 1 base, and 14 bases lay between the germline ends. Germline CDR1 reads SGHTA; CDR2 reads FQGNSA. The CDR3 is CASSLSPFPNTEAFF. CDR3 coding DNA: TGTGCCAGCAGCCTCTCGCCTTTTCCGAACACTGAAGCTTTCTTT.

The chain is built from TRBV29-1 and TRBJ1-2, with 9 bases identical to TRBD1. CDR1 and CDR2 from the germline V gene are SQVTM and ANQGSEA. Trimming at V came to 4 bases and at J to 7 bases, leaving 7 bases not matched to a gene. The CDR3 totals 13 residues. The CDR3 is CSVANTGQGGYTF. The CDR3, as DNA: TGCAGCGTTGCTAATACGGGACAGGGTGGCTACACCTTC.